The 21 T cell receptor beta chains below all came from one sample that was sequenced in a study of blood T cell dynamics during melanoma immunotherapy. Clones were read by immunoSEQ multiplex PCR, and TCRdb kept only the in-frame ones, dropping some. The top ten hold 0.18% of the sample, which has about 12,000 clones, approximately 89% seen once. Time point denoted: week 3, after first cycle of checkpoint inhibitor. The starting material was effector memory CD8+ T cells from blood, obtained from a patient treated with checkpoint blockade. Source of these receptors: a human donor with melanoma.

The chain recombines TRBV4-1 with TRBJ2-5, with D uncertain. The DNA end favors TRBJ2-7, so the J call may be wrong. CDR3 length equals 12 residues. Germline CDR1 and CDR2: MGHRA and YSYEKL. CDR3 sequence: CASSAESYEQYF. DNA of the CDR3: TGCGCCAGCAGCGCAGAATCCTACGAGCAGTACTTC.

The chain links TRBV9 to TRBJ1-6, with D maybe TRBD1 (5 bases). The V end lost 5 bases, the J end lost 4 bases, and 16 bases lay between the germline ends. Per germline, CDR1 SGDLS and CDR2 YYNGEE. The CDR3 spans 16 residues. CDR3 in DNA: TGTGCCAGCAGTGCTGGGGGGTTCGCATATAATTCACCCCTCCACTTT. This gives the protein CASSAGGFAYNSPLHF.

The chain combines TRBV15 with TRBJ2-5; 7 bases are a match to TRBD1. Trimming removed 0 bases from V and 5 bases from J; junction bases left unmatched: 6. The CDR3 spans 15 residues. The germline V gene has CDR1 LNHNV and CDR2 YYDKDF (reference sequence). The CDR3 DNA is TGTGCCACCAGCAGAGATGTAGGGGGCTCGGAGACCCAGTACTTC. Encoded protein: CATSRDVGGSETQYF. Based on the CDR3 plus reference TRBV15 and TRBJ2-5, the full variable domain is DAMVIQNPRYQVTQFGKPVTLSCSQTLNHNVMYWYQQKSSQAPKLLFHYYDKDFNNEADTPDNFQSRRPNTSFCFLDIRSPGLGDTAMYLCATSRDVGGSETQYFGPGTRLLVL.

The CDR3: CASSFDGDTEAFF. CDR3 bases: TGCGCCAGCAGCTTTGATGGGGACACTGAAGCTTTCTTT. V usage is TRBV5-1 and J usage is TRBJ1-1; D not certain. In germline, CDR1 is SGHRS, CDR2 YFSETQ. The V end lost 2 bases, the J end lost 3 bases, and 8 bases lay between the germline ends. This CDR3 is 13 amino acids long.

This rearrangement joins TRBV4-3 to TRBJ1-1; D is ambiguous. The germline V and J ends were trimmed by 0 bases and 1 base, with 6 bases remaining between them. Germline loops: CDR1 LGHNA, CDR2 YSLEER. The CDR3 has 14 amino acids. The CDR3, as DNA: TGCGCCAGCAGCCAAGATCGCGGGAACACTGAAGCTTTCTTT. Its translation: CASSQDRGNTEAFF.

This sequence joins TRBV29-1 and TRBJ1-3, with D perhaps TRBD1 (5 bases). V gave up 1 base and J gave up 3 bases, with 16 bases separating them. Germline CDR1 SQVTM, CDR2 ANQGSEA. The length of the CDR3 is 16 residues. The DNA for the CDR3 is TGCAGCGTTGAAGTAATGGAGGGGTCTTATGGAAACACCATATATTTT. Translation gives CSVEVMEGSYGNTIYF.

The chain recombines TRBV28 with TRBJ2-7, with 12 bases lining up with TRBD1. The CDR3 loop spans 18 amino acids. V was clipped by 5 bases and J by 3 bases; unmatched bases: 14. Germline CDR1 is MDHEN and CDR2 is SYDVKM. In DNA form, the CDR3 reads TGTGCCAGCAGTCCGCGATCCGGGACAGGGGGCTTAAACTACGAGCAGTACTTC. Translation: CASSPRSGTGGLNYEQYF.

J is TRBJ1-2 and V is TRBV2; 8 bases fit TRBD1. Trimming at V came to 2 bases and at J to 4 bases, leaving 6 bases not matched to a gene. Germline V gene data show CDR1 as SNHLY and CDR2 as FYNNEI. This CDR3 comprises 15 residues. CDR3 residues: CASSEQGAEPYGYTF. As DNA, the CDR3 is TGTGCCAGCAGTGAACAGGGGGCAGAACCCTATGGCTACACCTTC.

The rearrangement links TRBV10-3 to TRBJ2-5; D may be TRBD1 (6 bases). Germline V gives CDR1 ENHRY, CDR2 SYGVKD. V was cut by 3 bases and J by 2 bases, with 10 bases left in between. The CDR3 is made up of 14 amino acids. As DNA, the CDR3 is TGTGCCATCAGTGATCTAGGACAGCAAGAGACCCAGTACTTC. Amino acids: CAISDLGQQETQYF.

This sequence joins TRBV7-6 and TRBJ2-1, with D perhaps TRBD2 (5 bases). CDR3 length: 14 amino acids. The ends were cut back, 5 bases at V and 4 bases at J, with 12 bases in the middle. CDR1 is SGHVS and CDR2 is FNYEAQ in the germline V gene. CDR3 DNA: TGTGCCAGCAGCCCCCAGCCGGGGTACAATGAGCAGTTCTTC. Protein: CASSPQPGYNEQFF.

The chain carries TRBV19 and TRBJ2-7; D unclear. This CDR3 has 14 amino acids. Germline loops: CDR1 LNHDA, CDR2 SQIVND (reference sequence). V was pared by 7 bases and J by 4 bases, with 17 bases between. CDR3 in amino acids: CASTPSPGSYEQYF. Here the CDR3 DNA reads TGTGCCAGTACCCCGTCCCCAGGCTCGTACGAGCAGTACTTC.

This chain connects TRBV15 to TRBJ1-1; D unresolved. The germline V gene has CDR1 LNHNV and CDR2 YYDKDF (reference sequence). V was clipped by 11 bases and J by 2 bases, with 21 bases between them. There are 15 residues in the CDR3. The CDR3: CASQTHPPGNTEAFF. The CDR3 DNA is TGTGCCTCTCAAACCCATCCCCCAGGCAACACTGAAGCTTTCTTT.

V is TRBV7-9 and J is TRBJ1-3; no clear D gene. Trimming cost V 4 bases and J 0 bases, with 13 bases left between them. The CDR3 sequence is 16 residues long. The germline CDR1 and CDR2 sequences are SEHNR and FQNEAQ (reference sequence). In DNA, the CDR3 is TGTGCCAGCAGCTGGGATCTAATGAGCTCTGGAAACACCATATATTTT. Translation gives CASSWDLMSSGNTIYF.

The chain combines TRBV27 with TRBJ2-2, with TRBD2 matching 7 bases. The germline CDR1 and CDR2 sequences are MNHEY and SMNVEV (reference sequence). V trimming: 2 bases; J trimming: 1 base; junction bases outside the gene matches: 1. This CDR3 region has 15 residues. CDR3 sequence (DNA): TGTGCCAGCAGTTTAGTAGCGGGGAACACCGGGGAGCTGTTTTTT. Translating gives CASSLVAGNTGELFF.

A few counts support this clone. The chain couples TRBV6-6 to TRBJ1-5; the D is unclear. The CDR3 has 16 amino acids. In germline, CDR1 is MNHNY, CDR2 SVGAGI (reference sequence). The V gene lost 5 bases and the J gene lost 2 bases, with 16 bases spanning the gap. The CDR3 DNA reads TGTGCCAGCAGTCCCCTGGAGGGAGCAGGCAATCAGCCCCAGCATTTT. Translated: CASSPLEGAGNQPQHF.

The chain uses TRBV6-1 and TRBJ2-7, with 9 bases that match TRBD1. Germline V gene sequence: CDR1 MNHNS, CDR2 SASEGT. Losses at the gene ends were 3 bases for V and 2 bases for J; bases not matched to a gene: 5. This CDR3 is built from 15 residues. CDR3: CASSEGTGIAYEQYF. The CDR3 DNA follows: TGTGCCAGCAGTGAGGGGACAGGGATTGCCTACGAGCAGTACTTC.

The V and J genes are TRBV19 and TRBJ2-2; D is tentatively TRBD1 or TRBD2 (5 bases each). Trimming took off 3 bases at V and 4 bases at J, with 12 bases between the two ends. The CDR3 totals 15 residues. The germline V gene encodes CDR1 LNHDA and CDR2 SQIVND (reference sequence). CDR3 protein: CASSIRDPVTGELFF. DNA for the CDR3: TGTGCCAGTAGTATCCGGGACCCCGTCACCGGGGAGCTGTTTTTT.

This chain uses TRBV7-8 with TRBJ1-5, with 7 bases matching TRBD1. With 3 bases clipped from V and 14 bases from J, the junction kept 4 bases outside the gene matches. Germline V gives CDR1 SGHVS, CDR2 FQNEAQ. The CDR3 is made up of 11 amino acids. CDR3 amino acids: CASSFRQGEHF. The CDR3 nucleotides read TGTGCCAGCAGCTTCCGACAGGGAGAGCATTTT.

V is TRBV4-3 and J is TRBJ2-5; D uncertain. CDR1 LGHNA and CDR2 YSLEER come from the germline V gene. The CDR3 has 19 residues. The V end lost 0 bases, the J end lost 1 base, and 21 bases lay between the germline ends. The CDR3 region has the DNA TGCGCCAGCAGCCAAGATATAGGGCTTCCTGCGTATGTCCAAGAGACCCAGTACTTC. It specifies CASSQDIGLPAYVQETQYF.

The chain couples TRBV28 to TRBJ1-2, with TRBD1 matching 7 bases. Losses at the gene ends were 5 bases for V and 8 bases for J; bases not matched to a gene: 8. Per the germline V gene, CDR1 is MDHEN and CDR2 is SYDVKM. This CDR3 is built from 13 residues. Here the CDR3 DNA reads TGTGCCAGCAGTGGTAGGGGGCTGTTGGGCTACACCTTC. Translated, it gives CASSGRGLLGYTF.

CDR3 in DNA: TGTGCCAGTAGTAGTGGAGTATTCCAAGAGACCCAGTACTTC. Protein: CASSSGVFQETQYF. The rearrangement links TRBV19 to TRBJ2-5; D uncertain. CDR1 LNHDA and CDR2 SQIVND come from the germline V gene (reference sequence). Trimming stripped 4 bases from V and 1 base from J, with 10 bases between. The CDR3 spans 14 residues.